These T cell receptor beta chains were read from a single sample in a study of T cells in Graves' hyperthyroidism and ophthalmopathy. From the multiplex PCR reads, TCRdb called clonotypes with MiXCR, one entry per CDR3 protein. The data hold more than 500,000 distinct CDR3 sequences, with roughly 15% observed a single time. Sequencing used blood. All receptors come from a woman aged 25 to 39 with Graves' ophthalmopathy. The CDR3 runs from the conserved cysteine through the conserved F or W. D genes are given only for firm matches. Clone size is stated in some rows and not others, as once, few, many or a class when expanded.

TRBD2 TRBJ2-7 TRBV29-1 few CSVGGSGRTSYEQYF TGCAGCGTTGGCGGGAGCGGGAGGACCTCCTACGAGCAGTACTTC
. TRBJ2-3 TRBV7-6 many CASSLGPGPPTDTQYF TGTGCCAGCAGCTTAGGCCCGGGACCGCCCACAGATACGCAGTATTTT
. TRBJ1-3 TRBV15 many CATSRKTGTGNTIYF TGTGCCACCAGCAGAAAAACAGGGACTGGAAACACCATATATTTT
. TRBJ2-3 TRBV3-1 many CASSPGRGISTDTQYF TGTGCCAGCAGCCCGGGACGCGGGATTAGCACAGATACGCAGTATTTT
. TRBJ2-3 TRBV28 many CASSALLPSTDTQYF TGTGCCAGCAGTGCCCTCCTACCTAGCACAGATACGCAGTATTTT
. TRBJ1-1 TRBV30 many CAWSPQRTEAFF TGTGCCTGGAGTCCTCAAAGGACTGAAGCTTTCTTT
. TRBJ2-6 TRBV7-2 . CASSFLGLSGANVLTF TGTGCCAGCAGCTTTCTCGGCCTCTCTGGGGCCAACGTCCTGACTTTC
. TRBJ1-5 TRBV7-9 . CASSQLGGYSNQPQHF TGTGCCAGCAGCCAATTGGGGGGCTATAGCAATCAGCCCCAGCATTTT
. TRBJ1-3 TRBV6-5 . CASSYLSIGRDSGNTIYF TGTGCCAGCAGTTACCTATCGATCGGACGGGACTCTGGAAACACCATATATTTT
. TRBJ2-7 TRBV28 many CASSASGDYEQYF TGTGCCAGCAGTGCCTCAGGGGACTACGAGCAGTACTTC
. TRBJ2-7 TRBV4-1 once CASSQDGVDRSYEQYF TGCGCCAGCAGCCAAGATGGGGTAGACAGGTCCTACGAGCAGTACTTC